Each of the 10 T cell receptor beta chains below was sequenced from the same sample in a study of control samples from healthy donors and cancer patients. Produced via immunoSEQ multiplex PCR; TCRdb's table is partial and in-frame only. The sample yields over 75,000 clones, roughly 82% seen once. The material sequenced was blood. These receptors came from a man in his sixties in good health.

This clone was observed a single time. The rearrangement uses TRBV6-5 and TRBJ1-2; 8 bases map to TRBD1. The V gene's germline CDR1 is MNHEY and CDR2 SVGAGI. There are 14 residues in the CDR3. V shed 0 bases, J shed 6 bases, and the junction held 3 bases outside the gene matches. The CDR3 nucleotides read TGTGCCAGCAGTTACTCCGACAGGGGCAATGGCTACACCTTC. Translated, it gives CASSYSDRGNGYTF.

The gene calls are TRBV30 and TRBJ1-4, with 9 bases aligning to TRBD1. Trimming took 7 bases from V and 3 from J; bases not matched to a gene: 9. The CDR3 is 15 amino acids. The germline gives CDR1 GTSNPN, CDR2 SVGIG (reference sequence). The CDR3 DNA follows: TGTGCCTCGAATTACAGGGGGCAGGCTAATGAAAAACTGTTTTTT. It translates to CASNYRGQANEKLFF.

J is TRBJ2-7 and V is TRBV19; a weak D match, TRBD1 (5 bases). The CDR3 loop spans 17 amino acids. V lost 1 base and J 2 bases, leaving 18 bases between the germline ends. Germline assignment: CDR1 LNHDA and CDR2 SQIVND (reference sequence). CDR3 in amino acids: CASSIALVKVGPYEQYF. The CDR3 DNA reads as TGTGCCAGTAGTATAGCCCTCGTCAAGGTGGGGCCCTACGAGCAGTACTTC.

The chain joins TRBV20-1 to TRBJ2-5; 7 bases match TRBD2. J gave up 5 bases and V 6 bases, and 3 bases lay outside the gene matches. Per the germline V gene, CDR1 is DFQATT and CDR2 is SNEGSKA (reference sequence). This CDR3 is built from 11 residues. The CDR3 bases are TGCAGTGCAGCGGGGACTGAGACCCAGTACTTC. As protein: CSAAGTETQYF.

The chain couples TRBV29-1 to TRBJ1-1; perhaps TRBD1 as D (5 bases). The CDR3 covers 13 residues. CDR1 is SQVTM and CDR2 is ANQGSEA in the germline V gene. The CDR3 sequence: CSSSRASNTEAFF. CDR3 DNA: TGCTCCTCAAGCAGGGCTTCGAACACTGAAGCTTTCTTT.

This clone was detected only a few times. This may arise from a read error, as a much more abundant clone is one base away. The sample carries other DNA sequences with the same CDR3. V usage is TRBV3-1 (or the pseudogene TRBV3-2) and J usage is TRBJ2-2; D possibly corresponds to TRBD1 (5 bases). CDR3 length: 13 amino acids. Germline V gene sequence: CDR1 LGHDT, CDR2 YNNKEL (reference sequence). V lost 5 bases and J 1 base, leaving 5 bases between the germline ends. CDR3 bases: TGTGCCAGCAGCGACAGGAACACCGGGGAGCTGTTTTTT. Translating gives CASSDRNTGELFF.

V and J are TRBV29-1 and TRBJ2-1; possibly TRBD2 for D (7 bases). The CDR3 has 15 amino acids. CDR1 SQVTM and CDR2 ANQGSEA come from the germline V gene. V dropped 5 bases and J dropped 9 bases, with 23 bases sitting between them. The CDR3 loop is CSVNSWGGRNAEQFF. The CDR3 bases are TGCAGCGTTAACTCCTGGGGGGGGCGTAATGCTGAGCAGTTCTTC.

The chain's CDR3 is CASSKCGGGIEAFF. The CDR3 DNA is TGTGCCAGCAGCAAATGCGGGGGGGGAATTGAAGCTTTCTTT. The V call is TRBV21-1, the J call TRBJ1-1. TRBV21-1 is labeled a pseudogene. The CDR3 spans 14 residues.

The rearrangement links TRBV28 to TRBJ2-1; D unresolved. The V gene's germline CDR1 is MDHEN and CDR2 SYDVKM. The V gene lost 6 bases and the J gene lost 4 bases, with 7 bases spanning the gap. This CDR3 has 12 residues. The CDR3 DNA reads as TGTGCCAGCAGCCCCTTATACAATGAGCAGTTCTTC. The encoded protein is CASSPLYNEQFF. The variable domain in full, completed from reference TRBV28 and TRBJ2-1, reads DVKVTQSSRYLVKRTGEKVFLECVQDMDHENMFWYRQDPGLGLRLIYFSYDVKMKEKGDIPEGYSVSREKKERFSLILESASTNQTSMYLCASSPLYNEQFFGPGTRLTVL.

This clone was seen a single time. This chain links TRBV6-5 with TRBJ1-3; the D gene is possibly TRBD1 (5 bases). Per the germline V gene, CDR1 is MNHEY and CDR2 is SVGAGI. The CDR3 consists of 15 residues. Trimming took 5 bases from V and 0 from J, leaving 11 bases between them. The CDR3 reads CASSQGFFSGNTIYF. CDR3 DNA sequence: TGTGCCAGCAGTCAGGGATTCTTCTCTGGAAACACCATATATTTT.